This T cell receptor (beta chain) was sequenced during a study of brain T cells in children with intractable seizures. Overall study findings and caveats: HCMV serostatus was not known, and viral specificity came from CDR3 similarity only. Pre- and post-surgery blood differed in depth, so pre-surgery absences may be undersampling.

CDR1 LGHDT and CDR2 YNNKEL come from the germline V gene (reference sequence). This CDR3 comprises 13 residues. V shed 4 bases and J 4 bases; nucleotides not matched to a gene: 2. Indicated time point: blood from clinic visit 5 months post-surgery; TSC patient then seizure free. Only cases whose brain tissue showed the highest T cell transcript signatures were sequenced. Pre-surgery treatment included at least one anti-epileptic drug. A word on this clone: Antigen unknown.

The method was immunoSEQ multiplex PCR; TCRdb's version includes in-frame clones alone and lacks a portion of them. The table records hundreds of thousands of clones, over 90% of them present only once. The chain couples TRBV3-1 (or the pseudogene TRBV3-2) to TRBJ1-1, with 8 bases that match TRBD1. This receptor was taken from a boy younger than two with tuberous sclerosis and intractable seizures. Sequencing was performed on peripheral blood, taken 4 to 5 months after surgery. In DNA form, the CDR3 reads TGTGCCAGCAGCCTAGGACAGGGCACTGAAGCTTTCTTT. Its translation: CASSLGQGTEAFF.